Below, one TCR beta chain is given with its context. These data come from a study of blood T cells in healthy people across ages. CDR3 size: 14 residues. V lost 5 bases and J lost 9, with 17 bases in between. The germline V gene has CDR1 MDHEN and CDR2 SYDVKM. Alongside a J-beta primer mix, a sample-barcoded 5' primer served in a second PCR lasting roughly 7 to 12 cycles. TCRdb recomputed calls from the 5' RACE reads with MiXCR, one row per CDR3 protein. The sample holds 550,000 to 800,000 distinct CDR3 sequences; about 32% are singletons and the top ten take 15%. The source material was blood. The V gene is TRBV28, the J gene TRBJ1-5, with D uncertain. The sequence derives from a woman aged 80 or over in good health. The CDR3 nucleotides read TGTGCCAGCAGTCCCATGGCGGCTCGGACGCCCCAGCATTTT. It encodes CASSPMAARTPQHF.